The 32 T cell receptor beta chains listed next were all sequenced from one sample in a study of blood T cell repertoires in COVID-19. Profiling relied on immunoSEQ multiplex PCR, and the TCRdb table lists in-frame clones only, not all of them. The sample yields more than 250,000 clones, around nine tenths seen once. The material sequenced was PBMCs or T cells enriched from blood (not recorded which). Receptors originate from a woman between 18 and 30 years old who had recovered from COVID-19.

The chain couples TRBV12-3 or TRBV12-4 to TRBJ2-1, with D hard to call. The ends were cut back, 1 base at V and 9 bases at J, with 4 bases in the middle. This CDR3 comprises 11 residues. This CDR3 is CASSLVSEQFF. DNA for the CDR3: TGTGCCAGCAGTTTAGTTAGTGAGCAGTTCTTC.

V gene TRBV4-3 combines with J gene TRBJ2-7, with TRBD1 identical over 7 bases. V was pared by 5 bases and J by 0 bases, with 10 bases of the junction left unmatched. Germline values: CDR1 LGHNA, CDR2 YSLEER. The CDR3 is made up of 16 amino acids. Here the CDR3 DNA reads TGCGCCAGCAGCGTACAATCGGGACAGTTCTCCTACGAGCAGTACTTC. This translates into CASSVQSGQFSYEQYF.

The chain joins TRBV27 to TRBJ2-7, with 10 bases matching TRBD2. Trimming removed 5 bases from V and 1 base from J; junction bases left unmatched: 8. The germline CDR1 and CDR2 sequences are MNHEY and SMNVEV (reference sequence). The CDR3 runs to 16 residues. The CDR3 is CASSPYLAGGSYEQYF. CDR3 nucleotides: TGTGCCAGCAGTCCCTATTTAGCGGGGGGTTCCTACGAGCAGTACTTC.

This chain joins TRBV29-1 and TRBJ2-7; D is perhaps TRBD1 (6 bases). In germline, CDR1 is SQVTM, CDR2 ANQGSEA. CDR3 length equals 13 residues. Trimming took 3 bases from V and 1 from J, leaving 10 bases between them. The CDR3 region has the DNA TGCAGCGTTGAGACAGGTTCTTCCTACGAGCAGTACTTC. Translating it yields CSVETGSSYEQYF.

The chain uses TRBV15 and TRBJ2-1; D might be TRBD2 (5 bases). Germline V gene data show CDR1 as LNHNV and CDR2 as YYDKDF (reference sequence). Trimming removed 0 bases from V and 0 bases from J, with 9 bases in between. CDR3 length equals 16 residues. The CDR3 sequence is CATSRDIGSSYNEQFF. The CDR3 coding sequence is TGTGCCACCAGCAGAGATATTGGGAGCTCCTACAATGAGCAGTTCTTC.

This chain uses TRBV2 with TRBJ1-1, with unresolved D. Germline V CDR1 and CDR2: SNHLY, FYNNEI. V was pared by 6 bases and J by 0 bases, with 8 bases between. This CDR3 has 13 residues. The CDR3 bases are TGTGCCAGCAGGGGGAGTATGAACACTGAAGCTTTCTTT. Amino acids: CASRGSMNTEAFF.

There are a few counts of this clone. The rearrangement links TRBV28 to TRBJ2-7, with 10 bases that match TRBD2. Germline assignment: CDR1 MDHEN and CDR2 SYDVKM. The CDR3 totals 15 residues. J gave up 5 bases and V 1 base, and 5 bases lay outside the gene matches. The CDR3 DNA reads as TGTGCCAGCAGTTTATCTCCTAGCGGGAGCGACGAGCAGTACTTC. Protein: CASSLSPSGSDEQYF.

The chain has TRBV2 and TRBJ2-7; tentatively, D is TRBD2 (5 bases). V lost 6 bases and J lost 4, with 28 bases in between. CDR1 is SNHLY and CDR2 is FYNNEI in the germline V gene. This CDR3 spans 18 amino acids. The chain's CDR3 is CASSNRPPGSRTGYEQYF. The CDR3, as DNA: TGTGCCAGCAGCAACCGACCGCCGGGGTCAAGGACGGGTTACGAGCAGTACTTC.

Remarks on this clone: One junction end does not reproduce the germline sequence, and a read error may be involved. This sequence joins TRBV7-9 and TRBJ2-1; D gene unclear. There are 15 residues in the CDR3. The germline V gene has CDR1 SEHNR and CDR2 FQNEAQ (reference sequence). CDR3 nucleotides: TGTGCCAACAGCTTGGCCCGCCCCTCCTACAATGAGCAGTTCTTC. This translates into CANSLARPSYNEQFF.

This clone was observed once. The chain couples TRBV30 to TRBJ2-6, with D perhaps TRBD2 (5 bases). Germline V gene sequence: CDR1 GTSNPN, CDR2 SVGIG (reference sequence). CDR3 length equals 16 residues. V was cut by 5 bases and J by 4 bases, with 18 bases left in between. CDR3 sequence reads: CAWGPGIQRGANVLTF. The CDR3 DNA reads TGTGCCTGGGGGCCGGGGATTCAAAGGGGGGCCAACGTCCTGACTTTC.

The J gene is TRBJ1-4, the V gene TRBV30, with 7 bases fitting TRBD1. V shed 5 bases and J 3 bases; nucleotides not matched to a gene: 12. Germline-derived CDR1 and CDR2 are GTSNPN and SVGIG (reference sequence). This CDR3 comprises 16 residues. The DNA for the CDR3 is TGTGCCTGGGGGGGAAGAGGGACAGCTTCTAATGAAAAACTGTTTTTT. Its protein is CAWGGRGTASNEKLFF.

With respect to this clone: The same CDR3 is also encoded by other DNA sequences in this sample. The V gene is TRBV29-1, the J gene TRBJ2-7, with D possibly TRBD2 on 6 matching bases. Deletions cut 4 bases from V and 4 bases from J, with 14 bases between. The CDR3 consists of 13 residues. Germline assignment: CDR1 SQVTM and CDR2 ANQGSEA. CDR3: CSVVGGTSYEQYF. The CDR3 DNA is TGCAGCGTTGTGGGCGGGACGTCGTACGAGCAGTACTTC.

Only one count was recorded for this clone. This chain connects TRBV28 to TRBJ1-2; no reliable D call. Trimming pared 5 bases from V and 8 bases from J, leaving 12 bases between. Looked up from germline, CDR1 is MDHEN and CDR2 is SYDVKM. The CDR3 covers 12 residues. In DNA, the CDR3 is TGTGCCAGCAGTCCTATCCACGGGGGCTACACCTTC. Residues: CASSPIHGGYTF.

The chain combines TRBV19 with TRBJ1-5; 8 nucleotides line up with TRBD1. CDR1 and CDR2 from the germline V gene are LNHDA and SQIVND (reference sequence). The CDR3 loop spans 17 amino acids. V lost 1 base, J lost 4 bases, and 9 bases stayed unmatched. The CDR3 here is CASSIGDRPLYNQPQHF. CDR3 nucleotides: TGTGCCAGTAGTATAGGGGACAGGCCTTTGTATAATCAGCCCCAGCATTTT.

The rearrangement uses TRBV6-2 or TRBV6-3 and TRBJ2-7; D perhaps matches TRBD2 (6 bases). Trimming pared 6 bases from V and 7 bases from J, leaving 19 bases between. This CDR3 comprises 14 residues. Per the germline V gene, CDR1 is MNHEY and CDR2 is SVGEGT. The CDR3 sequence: CASSLGTAPREQYF. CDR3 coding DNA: TGTGCCAGCAGCCTTGGGACTGCCCCTCGAGAGCAGTACTTC.

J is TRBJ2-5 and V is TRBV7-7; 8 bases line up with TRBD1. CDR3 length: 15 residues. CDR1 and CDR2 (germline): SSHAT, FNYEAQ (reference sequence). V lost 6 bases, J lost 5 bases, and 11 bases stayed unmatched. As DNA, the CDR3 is TGTGCCAGCAGTGATACAGGGGGATCTTTGGAGACCCAGTACTTC. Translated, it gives CASSDTGGSLETQYF.

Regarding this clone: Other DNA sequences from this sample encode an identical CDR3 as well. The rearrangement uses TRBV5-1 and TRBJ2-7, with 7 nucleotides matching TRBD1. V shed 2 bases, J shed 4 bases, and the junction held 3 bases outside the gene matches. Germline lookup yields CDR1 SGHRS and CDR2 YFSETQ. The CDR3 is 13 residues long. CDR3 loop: CASSLRQGYEQYF. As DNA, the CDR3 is TGCGCCAGCAGCTTACGACAGGGTTACGAGCAGTACTTC.

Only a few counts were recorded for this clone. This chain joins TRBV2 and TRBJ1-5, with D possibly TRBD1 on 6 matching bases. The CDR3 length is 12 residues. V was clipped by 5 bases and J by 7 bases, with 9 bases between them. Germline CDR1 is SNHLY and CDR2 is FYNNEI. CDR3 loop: CASSLQGQPQHF. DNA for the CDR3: TGTGCCAGCAGTTTACAGGGCCAGCCCCAGCATTTT. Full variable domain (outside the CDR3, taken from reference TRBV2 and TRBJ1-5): EPEVTQTPSHQVTQMGQEVILRCVPISNHLYFYWYRQILGQKVEFLVSFYNNEISEKSEIFDDQFSVERPDGSNFTLKIRSTKLEDSAMYFCASSLQGQPQHFGDGTRLSIL.

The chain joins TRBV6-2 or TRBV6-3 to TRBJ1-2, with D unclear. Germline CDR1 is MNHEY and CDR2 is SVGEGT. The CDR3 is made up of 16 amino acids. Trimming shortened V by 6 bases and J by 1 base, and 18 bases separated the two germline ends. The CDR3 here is CASSAASPGINYGYTF. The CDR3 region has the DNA TGTGCCAGCAGCGCCGCGTCCCCCGGGATTAACTATGGCTACACCTTC.

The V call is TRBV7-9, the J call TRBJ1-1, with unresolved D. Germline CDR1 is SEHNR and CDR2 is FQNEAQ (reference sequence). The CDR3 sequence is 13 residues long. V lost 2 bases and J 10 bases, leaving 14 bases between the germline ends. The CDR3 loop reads CASSLTPASVAFF. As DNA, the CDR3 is TGTGCCAGCAGCTTAACCCCCGCCTCGGTAGCTTTCTTT.

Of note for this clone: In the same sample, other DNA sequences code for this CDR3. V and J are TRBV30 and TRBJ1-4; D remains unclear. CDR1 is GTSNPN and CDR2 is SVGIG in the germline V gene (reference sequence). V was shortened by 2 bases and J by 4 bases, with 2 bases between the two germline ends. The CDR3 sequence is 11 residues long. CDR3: CAWSLNEKLFF. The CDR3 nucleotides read TGTGCCTGGAGTCTTAATGAAAAACTGTTTTTT.

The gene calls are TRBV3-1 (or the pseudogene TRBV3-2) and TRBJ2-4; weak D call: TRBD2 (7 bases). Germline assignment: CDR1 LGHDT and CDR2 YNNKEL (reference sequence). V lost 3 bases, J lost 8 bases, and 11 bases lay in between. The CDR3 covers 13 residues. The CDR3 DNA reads TGTGCCAGCAGCCAGAGGGGGGGCGACATTCAGTACTTC. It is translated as CASSQRGGDIQYF.

This chain's CDR3 is CASRDRGNEKLFF. Here the CDR3 DNA reads TGTGCCAGCAGGGACAGGGGAAATGAAAAACTGTTTTTT. The chain couples TRBV2 to TRBJ1-4; 9 nucleotides agree with TRBD1. J was trimmed by 5 bases and V by 6 bases; bases with no gene match: 1. Germline loops: CDR1 SNHLY, CDR2 FYNNEI. The length of the CDR3 is 13 residues.

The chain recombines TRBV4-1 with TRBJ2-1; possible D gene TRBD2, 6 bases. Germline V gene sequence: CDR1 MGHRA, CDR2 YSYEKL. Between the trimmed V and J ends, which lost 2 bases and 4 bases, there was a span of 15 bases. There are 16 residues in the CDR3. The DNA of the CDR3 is TGCGCCAGCAGCCAAAGTCGTTCGCTAGCGTACAATGAGCAGTTCTTC. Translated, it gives CASSQSRSLAYNEQFF.

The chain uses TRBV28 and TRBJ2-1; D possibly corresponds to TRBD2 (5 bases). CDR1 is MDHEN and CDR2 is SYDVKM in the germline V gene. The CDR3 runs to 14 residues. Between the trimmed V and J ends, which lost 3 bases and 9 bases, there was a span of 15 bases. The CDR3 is CASSFMSIAIEQFF. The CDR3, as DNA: TGTGCCAGCAGTTTTATGAGCATAGCGATTGAGCAGTTCTTC. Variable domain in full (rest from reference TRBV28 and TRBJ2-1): DVKVTQSSRYLVKRTGEKVFLECVQDMDHENMFWYRQDPGLGLRLIYFSYDVKMKEKGDIPEGYSVSREKKERFSLILESASTNQTSMYLCASSFMSIAIEQFFGPGTRLTVL.

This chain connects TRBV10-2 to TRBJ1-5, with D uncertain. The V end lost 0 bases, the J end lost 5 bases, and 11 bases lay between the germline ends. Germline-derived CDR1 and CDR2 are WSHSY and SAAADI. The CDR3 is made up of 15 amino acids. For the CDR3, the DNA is TGCGCCAGCAGTGAGTCGAGGCCGTTGGATCAGCCCCAGCATTTT. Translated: CASSESRPLDQPQHF.

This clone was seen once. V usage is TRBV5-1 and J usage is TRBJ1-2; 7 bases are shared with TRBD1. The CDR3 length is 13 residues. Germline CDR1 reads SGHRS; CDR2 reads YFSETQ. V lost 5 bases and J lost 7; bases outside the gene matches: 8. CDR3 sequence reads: CASRVDREFGYTF. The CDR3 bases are TGCGCCAGCAGGGTCGACAGGGAGTTTGGCTACACCTTC.

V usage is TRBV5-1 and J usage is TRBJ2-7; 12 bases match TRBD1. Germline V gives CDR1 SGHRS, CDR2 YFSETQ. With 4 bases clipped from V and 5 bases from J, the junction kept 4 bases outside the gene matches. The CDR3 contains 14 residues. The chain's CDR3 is CASSEGQGAHEQYF. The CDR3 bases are TGCGCCAGCAGCGAGGGACAGGGGGCGCACGAGCAGTACTTC.

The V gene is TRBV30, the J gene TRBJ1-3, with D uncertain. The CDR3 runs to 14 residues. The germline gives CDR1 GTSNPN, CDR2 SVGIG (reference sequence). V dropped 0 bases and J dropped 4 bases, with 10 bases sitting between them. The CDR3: CAWSVWAGGNTIYF. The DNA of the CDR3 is TGTGCCTGGAGTGTCTGGGCAGGCGGAAACACCATATATTTT. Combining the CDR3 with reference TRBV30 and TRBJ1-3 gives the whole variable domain SQTIHQWPATLVQPVGSPLSLECTVEGTSNPNLYWYRQAAGRGLQLLFYSVGIGQISSEVPQNLSASRPQDRQFILSSKKLLLSDSGFYLCAWSVWAGGNTIYFGEGSWLTVV.

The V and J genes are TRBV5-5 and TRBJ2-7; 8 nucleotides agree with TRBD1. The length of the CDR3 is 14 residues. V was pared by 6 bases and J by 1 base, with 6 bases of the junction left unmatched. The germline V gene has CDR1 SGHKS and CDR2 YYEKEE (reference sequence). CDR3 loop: CASTSGTGSYEQYF. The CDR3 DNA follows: TGTGCCAGCACCTCCGGGACAGGATCCTACGAGCAGTACTTC.

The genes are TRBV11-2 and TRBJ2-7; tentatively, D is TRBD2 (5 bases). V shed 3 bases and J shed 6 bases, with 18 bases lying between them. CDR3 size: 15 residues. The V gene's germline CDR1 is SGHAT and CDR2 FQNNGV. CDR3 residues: CASSFPDQWGAEQYF. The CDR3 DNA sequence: TGTGCCAGCAGCTTCCCGGATCAGTGGGGAGCCGAGCAGTACTTC. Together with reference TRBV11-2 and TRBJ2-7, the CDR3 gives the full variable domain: EAGVAQSPRYKIIEKRQSVAFWCNPISGHATLYWYQQILGQGPKLLIQFQNNGVVDDSQLPKDRFSAERLKGVDSTLKIQPAKLEDSAVYLCASSFPDQWGAEQYFGPGTRLTVT.

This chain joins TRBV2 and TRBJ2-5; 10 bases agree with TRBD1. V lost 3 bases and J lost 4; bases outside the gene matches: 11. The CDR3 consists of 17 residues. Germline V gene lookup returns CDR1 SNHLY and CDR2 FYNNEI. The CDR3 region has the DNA TGTGCCAGCAGTGAGTCAGGACAGGGGGAGAGAGCAGAGACCCAGTACTTC. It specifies CASSESGQGERAETQYF.